Given below is one T cell receptor beta chain in context. Its antigen is undetermined. This sample was taken from a study of PD-1 blockade in classical Hodgkin lymphoma. Overall study results and limits: While CD8+ TCR diversity did not rise significantly by C4D1, CD4+ TCR diversity did.

This CDR3 contains 12 residues. V shed 5 bases and J 9 bases; nucleotides not matched to a gene: 6. The V gene's germline CDR1 is SGHAT and CDR2 FQNNGV. Exposure to brentuximab vedotin varied, and each patient had relapsed following autologous stem cell transplantation. Clones were read by immunoSEQ multiplex PCR, and TCRdb kept only the in-frame ones, dropping some. This table has 9,500 to 12,000 clones, approximately 75% appearing once. The sequencing used peripheral blood mononuclear cells (PBMCs), collected at baseline. The V and J genes are TRBV11-2 and TRBJ1-1; 7 bases agree with TRBD1. The sequence was collected from a human donor with classical Hodgkin lymphoma. CDR3 nucleotides: TGTGCCAGCAGCCTAGCGGGACAGAAAGCTTTCTTT. Residues: CASSLAGQKAFF.